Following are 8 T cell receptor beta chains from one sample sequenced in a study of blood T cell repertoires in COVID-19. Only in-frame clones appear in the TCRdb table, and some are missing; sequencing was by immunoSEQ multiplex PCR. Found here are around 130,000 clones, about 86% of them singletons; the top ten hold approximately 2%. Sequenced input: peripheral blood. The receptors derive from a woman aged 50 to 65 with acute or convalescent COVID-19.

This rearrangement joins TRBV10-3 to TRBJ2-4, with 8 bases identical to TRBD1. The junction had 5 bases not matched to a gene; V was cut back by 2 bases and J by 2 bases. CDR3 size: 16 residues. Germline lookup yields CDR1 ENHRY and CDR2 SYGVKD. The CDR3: CAISEGQGTTKNIQYF. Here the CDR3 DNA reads TGTGCCATCAGTGAGGGACAGGGAACCACCAAAAACATTCAGTACTTC.

CDR3 in amino acids: CASSLRRDNEKLFF. CDR3 sequence (DNA): TGTGCCAGCAGCCTCAGACGGGATAATGAAAAACTGTTTTTT. The chain combines TRBV2 with TRBJ1-4; D unresolved. CDR3 length: 14 residues. The V gene lost 6 bases and the J gene lost 4 bases, with 12 bases spanning the gap. Germline CDR1 reads SNHLY; CDR2 reads FYNNEI.

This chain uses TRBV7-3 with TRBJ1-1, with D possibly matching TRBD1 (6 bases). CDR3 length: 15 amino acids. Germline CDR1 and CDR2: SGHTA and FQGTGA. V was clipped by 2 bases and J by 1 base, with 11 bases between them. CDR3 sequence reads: CASSLGGSGNTEAFF. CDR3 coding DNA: TGTGCCAGCAGCTTAGGGGGCAGTGGGAACACTGAAGCTTTCTTT.

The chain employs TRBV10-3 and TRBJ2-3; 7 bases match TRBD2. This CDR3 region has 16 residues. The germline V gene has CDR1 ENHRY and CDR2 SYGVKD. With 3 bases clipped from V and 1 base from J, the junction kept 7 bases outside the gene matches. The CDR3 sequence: CAISERASGRTDTQYF. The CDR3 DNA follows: TGTGCCATCAGTGAAAGGGCTAGCGGACGCACAGATACGCAGTATTTT.

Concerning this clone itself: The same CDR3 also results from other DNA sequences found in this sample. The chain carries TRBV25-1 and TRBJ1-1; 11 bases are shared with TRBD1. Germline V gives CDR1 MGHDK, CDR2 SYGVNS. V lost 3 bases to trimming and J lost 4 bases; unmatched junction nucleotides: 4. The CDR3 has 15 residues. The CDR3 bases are TGTGCCAGCAGTGATCGGACAGGGGGCCCCACTGAAGCTTTCTTT. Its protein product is CASSDRTGGPTEAFF.

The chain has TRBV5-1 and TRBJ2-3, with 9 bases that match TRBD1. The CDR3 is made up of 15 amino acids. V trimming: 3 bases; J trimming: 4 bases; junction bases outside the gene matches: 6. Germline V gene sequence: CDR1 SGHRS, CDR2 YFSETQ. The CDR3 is CASSSGTGRADTQYF. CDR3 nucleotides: TGCGCCAGCAGCTCCGGGACAGGGCGCGCAGATACGCAGTATTTT.

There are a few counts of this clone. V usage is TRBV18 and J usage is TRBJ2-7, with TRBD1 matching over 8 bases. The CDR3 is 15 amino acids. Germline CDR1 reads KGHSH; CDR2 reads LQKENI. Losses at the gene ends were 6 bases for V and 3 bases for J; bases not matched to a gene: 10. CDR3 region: CASSGLDGQGYEQYF. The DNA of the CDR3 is TGTGCCAGCTCGGGTTTAGACGGACAGGGCTACGAGCAGTACTTC.

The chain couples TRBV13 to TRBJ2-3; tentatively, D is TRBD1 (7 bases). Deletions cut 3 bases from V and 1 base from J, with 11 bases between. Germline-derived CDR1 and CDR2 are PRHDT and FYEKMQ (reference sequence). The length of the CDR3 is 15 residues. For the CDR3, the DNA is TGTGCCAGCAGCTTTGGAGGGGGCGGCACAGATACGCAGTATTTT. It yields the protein CASSFGGGGTDTQYF.